The clone carrying this T cell receptor (beta chain) was counted between two and nine times. Its antigen is currently unknown. CDR3 length: 13 residues. The germline CDR1 and CDR2 sequences are MNHEY and SMNVEV (reference sequence). Trimming removed 5 bases from V and 3 bases from J, with 10 bases in between. This entry is derived from a study of T cell repertoires in cytomegalovirus infection. The wider study: Evidence of both CMV infection and a matching HLA type came from public TCR beta signatures.

TCRdb re-called the reads through MiXCR, storing one row per CDR3 protein. The sample carries 200,000 to 300,000 distinct CDR3 sequences, over 9% recorded once. Study-wide results and limits: The ex vivo response showed dominance by HLA-C-restricted CMV-specific TCR beta clonotypes. Identification of carriers of CMV plus the relevant HLA was performed using cumulative public TCR beta family frequency.

The TCR comes from a human donor in good health (CMV status not recorded). Some clones in this sample may be carry-over from other donors' samples. The sample comprised PBMCs. The genes are TRBV27 and TRBJ2-5; TRBD2 might be the D (5 bases). DNA of the CDR3: TGTGCCAGCAGTGCGAGACTAAAAGAGACCCAGTACTTC. It yields the protein CASSARLKETQYF.